The 14 T cell receptor beta chains listed next were all sequenced from one sample in a study of T cells after yellow fever vaccination. TCRdb processed the 5' RACE reads anew with MiXCR; each CDR3 protein has one entry. The table includes some 63,000 distinct CDR3 sequences, approximately 7% detected once. Here the sequenced sample was CD8+ T cells sorted from PBMCs, taken 15 days after the yellow fever booster vaccination. The receptors here all came from a man aged 30-40 years who received the YFV17D yellow fever vaccine.

This chain connects TRBV10-1 to TRBJ2-2; possible D gene TRBD1, 5 bases. V was trimmed by 3 bases and J by 6 bases, leaving 11 bases between them. Germline V lookup: CDR1 WNHNN, CDR2 SYGVQD (reference sequence). The CDR3 spans 14 residues. CDR3 loop: CASSEAGFAGELFF. In nucleotides, the CDR3 is TGCGCCAGCAGTGAAGCAGGGTTTGCCGGGGAGCTGTTTTTT.

The table lists this clonotype with many counts. The rearrangement uses TRBV27 and TRBJ2-1; maybe TRBD1 (5 bases). The CDR3 totals 17 residues. Per germline, CDR1 MNHEY and CDR2 SMNVEV (reference sequence). Trimming took 4 bases from V and 8 from J, leaving 24 bases between them. The CDR3 DNA follows: TGTGCCAGCAGTTCCGCAGGGTTCGACTCGTTCTGGGATGAGCAGTTCTTC. Its protein product is CASSSAGFDSFWDEQFF.

This clonotype was detected ten times or more. The genes are TRBV5-1 and TRBJ2-1, with D possibly TRBD2 on 5 matching bases. The CDR3 totals 14 residues. Germline CDR1 and CDR2: SGHRS and YFSETQ. V dropped 3 bases and J dropped 2 bases, with 9 bases sitting between them. CDR3 sequence: CASSSTRTYNEQFF. CDR3 in DNA: TGCGCCAGCAGCTCCACTAGGACCTACAATGAGCAGTTCTTC.

This clonotype was observed a few times. The chain recombines TRBV5-5 with TRBJ1-2, with TRBD1 as a possible D gene (5 bases). Germline loops: CDR1 SGHKS, CDR2 YYEKEE (reference sequence). The V end was cut by 0 bases, the J end by 6 bases, with 9 bases between. The CDR3 contains 13 residues. CDR3 DNA sequence: TGTGCCAGCAGCTTGGGAGGGGCCGATGGCTACACCTTC. Translation gives CASSLGGADGYTF.

In its sample, this clonotype was seen many times. This sequence joins TRBV30 and TRBJ2-7; tentative D call: TRBD2 (6 bases). The germline V and J ends were trimmed by 2 bases and 5 bases, with 13 bases remaining between them. This CDR3 region has 13 residues. Per the germline V gene, CDR1 is GTSNPN and CDR2 is SVGIG (reference sequence). In DNA, the CDR3 is TGTGCCTGGAGTCCCAATTGGGGGGACGAGCAGTACTTC. Protein: CAWSPNWGDEQYF.

Ten or more counts support this clonotype. The chain couples TRBV20-1 to TRBJ2-1; 11 bases align to TRBD2. CDR1 DFQATT and CDR2 SNEGSKA come from the germline V gene (reference sequence). CDR3 size: 14 residues. Trimming removed 1 base from V and 9 bases from J; junction bases left unmatched: 5. The CDR3 DNA sequence: TGCAGTGCTAGAGTGGCTAGCGGGAGGAGTGAGCAGTTCTTC. It yields the protein CSARVASGRSEQFF.

This clonotype was seen repeatedly, ten times or more. The CDR3 DNA reads as TGTGCCAGCAGTGCCGGCGGCCAAGAGACCCAGTACTTC. The encoded protein is CASSAGGQETQYF. V usage is TRBV25-1 and J usage is TRBJ2-5; D call uncertain. CDR3 length: 13 residues. Germline V lookup: CDR1 MGHDK, CDR2 SYGVNS. The germline V and J ends were trimmed by 4 bases and 1 base, with 7 bases remaining between them.

This clonotype was found many times. The V and J genes are TRBV20-1 and TRBJ2-5; TRBD2 is a possible D gene (7 bases). CDR3 size: 16 residues. CDR1 and CDR2 from the germline V gene are DFQATT and SNEGSKA (reference sequence). The V gene lost 2 bases and the J gene lost 5 bases, with 21 bases spanning the gap. CDR3 sequence: CSARTNRGGDLETQYF. The CDR3 DNA reads as TGCAGTGCTAGAACCAATAGAGGGGGGGATTTGGAGACCCAGTACTTC.

This clonotype was observed at least ten times. V usage is TRBV9 and J usage is TRBJ2-7, with 7 bases aligning to TRBD2. J was trimmed by 5 bases and V by 7 bases; bases with no gene match: 9. Germline V gives CDR1 SGDLS, CDR2 YYNGEE. This CDR3 spans 13 amino acids. The CDR3: CASAEGTTHEQYF. The CDR3 DNA reads as TGTGCCAGCGCCGAGGGGACTACACACGAGCAGTACTTC.

This clonotype was found many times. V is TRBV4-1 and J is TRBJ1-1; D may be TRBD1 (5 bases). Per the germline V gene, CDR1 is MGHRA and CDR2 is YSYEKL. CDR3 size: 16 residues. Trimming pared 2 bases from V and 6 bases from J, leaving 19 bases between. CDR3 sequence: CASSQPPGSGTPEAFF. CDR3 coding DNA: TGCGCCAGCAGCCAACCCCCCGGTTCGGGGACCCCTGAAGCTTTCTTT.

This clonotype occurred many times. The chain employs TRBV27 and TRBJ2-1; no clear D. CDR3 size: 14 residues. V dropped 6 bases and J dropped 7 bases, with 16 bases sitting between them. Germline assignment: CDR1 MNHEY and CDR2 SMNVEV (reference sequence). This CDR3 is CASRDSFGLNEQFF. The CDR3 DNA reads TGTGCCAGCAGGGATAGCTTCGGTTTGAATGAGCAGTTCTTC.

At least ten counts were recorded for this clonotype. The chain links TRBV29-1 to TRBJ2-1; TRBD1 is a possible D gene (5 bases). Trimming stripped 7 bases from V and 5 bases from J, with 9 bases between. Germline loops: CDR1 SQVTM, CDR2 ANQGSEA. CDR3 length: 11 amino acids. CDR3 amino acids: CSADSNNEQFF. CDR3 DNA: TGCAGCGCCGACAGTAACAATGAGCAGTTCTTC.

In its sample, this clonotype was seen many times. The V gene is TRBV7-9, the J gene TRBJ2-7; the D gene could be TRBD1 or TRBD2 (5 bases each). CDR3 length: 16 amino acids. With 5 bases removed from V and 2 bases from J, the gap between germline ends came to 19 bases. Germline V CDR1 and CDR2: SEHNR, FQNEAQ (reference sequence). This CDR3 reads CASSTRIDRSTYEQYF. The CDR3 region has the DNA TGTGCCAGCAGCACTAGAATTGACAGATCGACCTACGAGCAGTACTTC.

This clonotype occurred many times. The V gene is TRBV29-1, the J gene TRBJ2-3, with TRBD2 matching 13 bases. The CDR3 extends over 14 amino acids. CDR1 is SQVTM, CDR2 ANQGSEA, per germline. V lost 2 bases, J lost 4 bases, and 0 bases stayed unmatched. The CDR3 here is CSVETSGRADTQYF. CDR3 nucleotides: TGCAGCGTTGAAACTAGCGGGAGGGCAGATACGCAGTATTTT.